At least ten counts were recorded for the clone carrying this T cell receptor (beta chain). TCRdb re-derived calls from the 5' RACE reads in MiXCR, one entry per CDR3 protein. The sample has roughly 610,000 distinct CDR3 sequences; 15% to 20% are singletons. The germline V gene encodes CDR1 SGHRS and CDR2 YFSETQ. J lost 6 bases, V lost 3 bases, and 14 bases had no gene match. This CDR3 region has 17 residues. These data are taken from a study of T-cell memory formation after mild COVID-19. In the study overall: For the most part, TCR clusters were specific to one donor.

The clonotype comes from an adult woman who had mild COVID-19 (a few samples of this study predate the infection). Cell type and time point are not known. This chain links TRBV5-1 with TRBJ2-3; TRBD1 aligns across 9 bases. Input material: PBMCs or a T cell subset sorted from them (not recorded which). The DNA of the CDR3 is TGCGCCAGCAGCTACCGGGGACAGGGCCCCTCCACGGATACGCAGTATTTT. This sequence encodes CASSYRGQGPSTDTQYF.